This T cell receptor (beta chain) originates from a study of beta chain features in type 1 diabetes. Reverse transcribing all isolated RNA meant expressed TCRB transcripts were sequenced. Produced via immunoSEQ multiplex PCR; TCRdb's table is partial and in-frame only. The repertoire holds fewer than 350,000 clones, with roughly 21% as singletons. Each donor gave one heparinised blood draw averaging around 120 mL. Sorting that relied on CD45RO/CCR7/CD25/CD127/CD95/CD27 yielded CD4+ naive, central memory, regulatory and stem cell-like memory cells. The CDR3 extends over 14 amino acids. Deletions cut 0 bases from V and 8 bases from J, with 14 bases between. Germline V CDR1 and CDR2: SGDLS, YYNGEE.

V is TRBV9 and J is TRBJ1-2, with a weak D call TRBD1 (6 bases). The source material was naive CD4+ T cells from blood. The sequence derives from a woman aged 18 to 35 in good health. The CDR3 protein is CASSVEGDLWGYTF. CDR3 DNA sequence: TGTGCCAGCAGCGTAGAGGGGGACCTTTGGGGCTACACCTTC.